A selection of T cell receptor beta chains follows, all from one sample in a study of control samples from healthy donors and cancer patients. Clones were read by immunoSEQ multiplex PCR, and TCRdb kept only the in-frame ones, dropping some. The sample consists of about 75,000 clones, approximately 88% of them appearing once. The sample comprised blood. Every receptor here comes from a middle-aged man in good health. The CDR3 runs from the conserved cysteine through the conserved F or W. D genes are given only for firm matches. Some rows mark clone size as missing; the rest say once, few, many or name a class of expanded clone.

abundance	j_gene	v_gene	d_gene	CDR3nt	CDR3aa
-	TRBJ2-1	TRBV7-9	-	TGTGCCAGCAGCCCCAGACGAGAGCAGTTCTTC	CASSPRREQFF
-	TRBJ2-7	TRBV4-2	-	TGTGCCAGCAGCCAAGTCGAGGTTTACGAGCAGTACTTC	CASSQVEVYEQYF
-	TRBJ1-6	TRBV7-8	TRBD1	TGTGCCAGCAGCCCTAGACAGGGGTCCTATAATTCACCCCTCCACTTT	CASSPRQGSYNSPLHF
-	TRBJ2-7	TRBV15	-	TGTGCCACCAGCAGGGGGATTTGGTACGAGCAGTACTTC	CATSRGIWYEQYF
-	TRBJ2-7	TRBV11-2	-	TGTGCCAGCAGCCCACCCAGTCCCCGAAACTCCGAGCAGTACTTC	CASSPPSPRNSEQYF
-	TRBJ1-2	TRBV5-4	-	TGTGCCAGCAGCTCCCAGTCGACAGAGGGTCCCGAAGGCTACACCTTC	CASSSQSTEGPEGYTF
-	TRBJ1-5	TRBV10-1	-	TGCGCCACCCTCACCCGATTTAGGGTTCATCAGCCCCAGCATTTT	CATLTRFRVHQPQHF
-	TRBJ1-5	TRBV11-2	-	TGTGCCAGCAGCTTAGGAGGTGGGGTTGGAAGTCAGCCCCAGCATTTT	CASSLGGGVGSQPQHF
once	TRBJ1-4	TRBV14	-	TGTGCCAGCAGCCAAGGTCCGGGGAGTGAAAAACTGTTTTTT	CASSQGPGSEKLFF
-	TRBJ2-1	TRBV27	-	TGTGCCAGCAGTCCCATTTCTGCGGGAAGCATGAATGAGCAGTTCTTC	CASSPISAGSMNEQFF
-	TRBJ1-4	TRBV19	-	TGTGCCAGTAGTATCGTTTCTGCGACTAATGAAAAACTGTTTTTT	CASSIVSATNEKLFF
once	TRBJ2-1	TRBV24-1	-	TGTGCCACCAGGGGGCTCCGACAGGACAATGAGCAGTTCTTC	CATRGLRQDNEQFF
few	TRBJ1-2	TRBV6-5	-	TGTGCCAGCAGTTACTCGAGGGGTTTGGGCTACACCTTC	CASSYSRGLGYTF